This T cell receptor beta chain was sequenced in a study of shared clonotypes between healthy human individuals. This table comes from immunoSEQ multiplex PCR, and its TCRdb copy is limited to in-frame clones, with some not included. The sample gives some 580,000 clones, 97% of which show up once; less than 0.065% is in the top ten. The ends were cut back, 2 bases at V and 3 bases at J, with 11 bases in the middle. This CDR3 comprises 14 residues. Germline loops: CDR1 MNHNY, CDR2 SVGAGI (reference sequence). The specimen sequenced was naive CD4+ T cells sorted from blood. Subset in this sample: CD45RA+ positively selected. The J gene is TRBJ2-7, the V gene TRBV6-6, with D possibly being TRBD2 (6 bases). This TCR derives from a woman in her 30s in good health. The chain's CDR3 is CASSYAGRGYEQYF. CDR3 DNA sequence: TGTGCCAGCAGTTACGCCGGGAGAGGCTACGAGCAGTACTTC.